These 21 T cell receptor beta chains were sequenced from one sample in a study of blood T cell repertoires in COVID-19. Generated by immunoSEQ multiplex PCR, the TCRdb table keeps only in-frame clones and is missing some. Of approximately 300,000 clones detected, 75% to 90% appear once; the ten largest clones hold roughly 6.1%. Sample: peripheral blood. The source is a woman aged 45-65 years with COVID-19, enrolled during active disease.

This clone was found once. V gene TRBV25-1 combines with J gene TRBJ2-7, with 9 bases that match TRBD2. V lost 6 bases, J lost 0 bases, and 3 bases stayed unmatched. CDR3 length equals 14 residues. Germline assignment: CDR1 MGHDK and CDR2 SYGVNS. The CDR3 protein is CASSISGSSYEQYF. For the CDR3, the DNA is TGTGCCAGCAGCATTAGCGGGAGCTCCTACGAGCAGTACTTC.

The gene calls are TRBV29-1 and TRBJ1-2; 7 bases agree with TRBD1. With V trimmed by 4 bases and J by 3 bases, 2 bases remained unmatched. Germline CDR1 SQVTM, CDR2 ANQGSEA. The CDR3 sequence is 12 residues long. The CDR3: CSVVGQYYGYTF. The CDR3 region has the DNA TGCAGCGTTGTGGGACAGTACTATGGCTACACCTTC.

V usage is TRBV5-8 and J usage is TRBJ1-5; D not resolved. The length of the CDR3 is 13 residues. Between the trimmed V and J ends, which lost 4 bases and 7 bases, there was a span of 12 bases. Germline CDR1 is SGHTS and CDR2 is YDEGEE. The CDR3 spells CASSPEGGQPQHF. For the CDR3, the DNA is TGTGCCAGCAGCCCCGAGGGCGGACAGCCCCAGCATTTT.

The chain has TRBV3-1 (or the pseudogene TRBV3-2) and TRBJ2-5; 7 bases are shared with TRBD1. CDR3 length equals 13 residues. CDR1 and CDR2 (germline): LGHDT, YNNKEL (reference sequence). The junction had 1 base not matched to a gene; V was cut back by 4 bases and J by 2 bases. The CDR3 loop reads CASSPGQQETQYF. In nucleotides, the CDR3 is TGTGCCAGCAGCCCGGGACAGCAAGAGACCCAGTACTTC.

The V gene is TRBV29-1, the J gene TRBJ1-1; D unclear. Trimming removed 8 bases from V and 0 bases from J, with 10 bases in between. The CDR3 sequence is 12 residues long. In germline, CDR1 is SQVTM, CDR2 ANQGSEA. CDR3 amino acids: CSQSLVNTEAFF. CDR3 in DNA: TGCAGCCAATCTTTAGTGAACACTGAAGCTTTCTTT.

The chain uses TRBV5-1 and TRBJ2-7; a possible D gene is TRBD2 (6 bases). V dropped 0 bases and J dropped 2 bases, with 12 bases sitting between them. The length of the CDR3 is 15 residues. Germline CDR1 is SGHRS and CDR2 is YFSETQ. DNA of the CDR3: TGCGCCAGCAGCTTGGCCGGAGGGGCGGCCTACGAGCAGTACTTC. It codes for CASSLAGGAAYEQYF. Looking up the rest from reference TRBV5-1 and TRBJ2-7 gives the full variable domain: KAGVTQTPRYLIKTRGQQVTLSCSPISGHRSVSWYQQTPGQGLQFLFEYFSETQRNKGNFPGRFSGRQFSNSRSEMNVSTLELGDSALYLCASSLAGGAAYEQYFGPGTRLTVT.

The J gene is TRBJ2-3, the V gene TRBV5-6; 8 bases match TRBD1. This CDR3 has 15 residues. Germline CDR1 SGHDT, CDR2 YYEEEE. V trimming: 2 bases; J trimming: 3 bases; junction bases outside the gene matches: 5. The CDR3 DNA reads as TGTGCCAGCAGCTTCAGGGGGCTGATGACAGATACGCAGTATTTT. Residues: CASSFRGLMTDTQYF. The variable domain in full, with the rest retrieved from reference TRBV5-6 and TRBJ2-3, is DAGVTQSPTHLIKTRGQQVTLRCSPKSGHDTVSWYQQALGQGPQFIFQYYEEEERQRGNFPDRFSGHQFPNYSSELNVNALLLGDSALYLCASSFRGLMTDTQYFGPGTRLTVL.

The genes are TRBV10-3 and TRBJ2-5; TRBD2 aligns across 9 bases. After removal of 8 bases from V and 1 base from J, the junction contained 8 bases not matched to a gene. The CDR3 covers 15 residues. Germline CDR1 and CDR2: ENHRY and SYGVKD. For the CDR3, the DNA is TGTGCCATCGGAGCTAGCGGGATTATCCAAGAGACCCAGTACTTC. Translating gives CAIGASGIIQETQYF.

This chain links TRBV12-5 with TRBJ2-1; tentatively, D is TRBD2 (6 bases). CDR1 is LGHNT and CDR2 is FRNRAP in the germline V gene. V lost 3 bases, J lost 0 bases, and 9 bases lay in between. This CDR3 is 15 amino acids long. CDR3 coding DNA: TGTGCTAGTGGTTTCGGCGGGACCTCCTACAATGAGCAGTTCTTC. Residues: CASGFGGTSYNEQFF.

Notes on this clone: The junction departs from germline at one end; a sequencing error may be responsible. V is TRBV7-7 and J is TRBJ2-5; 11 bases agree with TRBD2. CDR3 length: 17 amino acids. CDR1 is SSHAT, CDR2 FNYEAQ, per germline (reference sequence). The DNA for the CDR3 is TGTGCTAGCAGCTCATTTGCCGGGACTAGCGGCGAAGAGACCCAGTACTTC. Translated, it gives CASSSFAGTSGEETQYF.

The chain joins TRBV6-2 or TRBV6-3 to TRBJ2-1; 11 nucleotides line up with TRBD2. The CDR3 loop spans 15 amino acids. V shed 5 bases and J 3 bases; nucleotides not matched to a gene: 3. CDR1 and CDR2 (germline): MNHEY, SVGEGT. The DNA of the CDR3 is TGTGCCAGCAGTGTAACTAGCGGGAGCTACAATGAGCAGTTCTTC. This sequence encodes CASSVTSGSYNEQFF.

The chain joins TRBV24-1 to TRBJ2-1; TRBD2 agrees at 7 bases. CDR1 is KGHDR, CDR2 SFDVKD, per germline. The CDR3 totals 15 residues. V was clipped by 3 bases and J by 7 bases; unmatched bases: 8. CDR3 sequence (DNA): TGTGCCACCAGTGATGGGATGGGAGGGACGAATGAGCAGTTCTTC. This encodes CATSDGMGGTNEQFF.

CDR3 bases: TGTGCCAGCAGCTTCTCCGCGGGAAGGGGCTCCTACAATGAGCAGTTCTTC. Translating gives CASSFSAGRGSYNEQFF. V is TRBV5-5 and J is TRBJ2-1; possible D gene TRBD2, 6 bases. V was shortened by 2 bases and J by 0 bases, with 15 bases between the two germline ends. Germline V gives CDR1 SGHKS, CDR2 YYEKEE (reference sequence). The CDR3 length is 17 residues.

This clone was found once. The CDR3 region is CASSSEGAGRGKTEAFF. CDR3 sequence (DNA): TGCGCCAGCAGCTCCGAGGGCGCAGGGCGGGGGAAGACTGAAGCTTTCTTT. This chain uses TRBV5-1 with TRBJ1-1; perhaps TRBD1 as D (5 bases). V dropped 3 bases and J dropped 5 bases, with 23 bases sitting between them. The CDR3 is 17 residues long. The V gene's germline CDR1 is SGHRS and CDR2 YFSETQ.

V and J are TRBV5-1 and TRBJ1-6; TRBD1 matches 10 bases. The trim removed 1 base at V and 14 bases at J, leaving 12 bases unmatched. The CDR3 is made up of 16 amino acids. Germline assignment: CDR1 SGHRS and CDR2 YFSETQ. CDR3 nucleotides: TGCGCCAGCAGCTTGCTCACCGGGACAGGGGCCTTTTCCCTCCACTTT. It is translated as CASSLLTGTGAFSLHF.

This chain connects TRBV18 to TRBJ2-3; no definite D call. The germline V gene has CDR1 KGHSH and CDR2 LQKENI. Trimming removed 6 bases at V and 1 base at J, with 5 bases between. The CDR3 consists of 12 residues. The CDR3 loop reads CASSRRTDTQYF. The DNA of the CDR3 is TGTGCCAGCTCGCGCCGCACAGATACGCAGTATTTT.

The CDR3 region is CASSLGGTGGAFF. The CDR3, as DNA: TGCGCCAGCAGCTTGGGAGGGACAGGGGGAGCTTTCTTT. The V and J genes are TRBV5-1 and TRBJ1-1; 11 bases are shared with TRBD1. The CDR3 consists of 13 residues. CDR1 is SGHRS and CDR2 is YFSETQ in the germline V gene. Losses at the gene ends were 0 bases for V and 10 bases for J; bases not matched to a gene: 2.

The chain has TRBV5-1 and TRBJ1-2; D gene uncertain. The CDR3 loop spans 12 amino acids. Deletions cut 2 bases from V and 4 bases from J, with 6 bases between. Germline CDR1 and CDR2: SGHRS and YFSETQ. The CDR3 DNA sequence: TGCGCCAGCAGCTTACAGAGCTATGGCTACACCTTC. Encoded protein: CASSLQSYGYTF.

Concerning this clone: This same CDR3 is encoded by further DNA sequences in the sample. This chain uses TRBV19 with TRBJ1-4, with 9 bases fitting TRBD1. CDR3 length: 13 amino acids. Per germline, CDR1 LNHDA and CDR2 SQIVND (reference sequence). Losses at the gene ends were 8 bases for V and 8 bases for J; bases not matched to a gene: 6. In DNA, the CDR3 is TGTGCCAGTGGGGACAGGGTTGGGGAAAAACTGTTTTTT. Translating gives CASGDRVGEKLFF.

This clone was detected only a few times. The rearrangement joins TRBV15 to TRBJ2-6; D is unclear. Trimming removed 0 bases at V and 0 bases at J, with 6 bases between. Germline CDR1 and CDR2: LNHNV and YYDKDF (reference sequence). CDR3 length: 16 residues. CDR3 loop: CATSREGLSGANVLTF. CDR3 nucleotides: TGTGCCACCAGCAGAGAGGGCCTCTCTGGGGCCAACGTCCTGACTTTC.

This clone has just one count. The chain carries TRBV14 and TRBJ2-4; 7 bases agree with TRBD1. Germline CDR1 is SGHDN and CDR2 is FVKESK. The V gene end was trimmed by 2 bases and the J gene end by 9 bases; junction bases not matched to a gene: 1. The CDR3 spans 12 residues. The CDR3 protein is CASSQTGAIQYF. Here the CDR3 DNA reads TGTGCCAGCAGCCAAACAGGGGCCATTCAGTACTTC.